This T cell receptor beta chain came from a study of T and B cells in COVID-19 patients. As to this clonotype: Antigen: not known.

Blood genomic DNA input for TRB amplification was roughly 220-500 ng. The V gene end was trimmed by 6 bases and the J gene end by 6 bases; junction bases not matched to a gene: 8. The CDR3 is 14 residues long. The germline V gene encodes CDR1 SGHTA and CDR2 FQGNSA. TRB rearrangements were amplified by multiplex PCR with BIOMED2 TRB-A/B primers. TCRdb re-called the multiplex PCR reads with MiXCR, one entry per CDR3 protein. The table has tens of thousands of distinct CDR3 sequences, 32% seen once. General observations from the study: Clonality of TRB repertoires was high in active COVID-19; recovery brought above-healthy diversity and richness. CD4+, regulatory T cell, CD8+ and sorted SARS-CoV-2-responsive or tetramer+ T cells were not yet sequenced. Exclusive to the recovered cohort were roughly 2,000 TCR clusters, a few dozen of them with low generation probability.

The sample consisted of blood. The genes are TRBV7-2 and TRBJ2-1; 7 positions agree with TRBD1. This clonotype was obtained from a human donor who had recovered from COVID-19. This CDR3 reads CASSETHRGNEQFF. In DNA, the CDR3 is TGTGCCAGCAGTGAAACACACAGGGGCAATGAGCAGTTCTTC.